Below, one TCR beta chain is given with its context. Its antigen remains unknown. Germline and junction disagree at one end, which may indicate a read error. This sample is drawn from a study of cytomegalovirus exposure and HLA in healthy donors. Overall study findings and caveats: The study flagged around 160 TCR beta chains as cytomegalovirus-associated. TCR beta V segments were, for the most part, productive about 87% or about 30% of the time in an earlier analysis.

The study ran its PCR with 60 Vbeta and 13 Jbeta primers. Produced via immunoSEQ multiplex PCR; TCRdb's table is partial and in-frame only. This sample yields over 85,000 clones, of which just under 80% are seen a single time; about 3.8% belongs to the top ten. CDR1 and CDR2 (germline): SEHNR, FQNEAQ (reference sequence). CDR3 length: 14 residues. Sequenced: PBMCs. The origin of this receptor is a woman aged 40 to 50 in good health and CMV-seronegative. The J gene is TRBJ2-2, the V gene TRBV7-9; weak D call: TRBD2 (5 bases). The CDR3 sequence: CASSLAGSTGELFF. In DNA form, the CDR3 reads TGTGCCAGCAGCCTAGCCGGTTCCACCGGGGAGCTGTTTTTT.